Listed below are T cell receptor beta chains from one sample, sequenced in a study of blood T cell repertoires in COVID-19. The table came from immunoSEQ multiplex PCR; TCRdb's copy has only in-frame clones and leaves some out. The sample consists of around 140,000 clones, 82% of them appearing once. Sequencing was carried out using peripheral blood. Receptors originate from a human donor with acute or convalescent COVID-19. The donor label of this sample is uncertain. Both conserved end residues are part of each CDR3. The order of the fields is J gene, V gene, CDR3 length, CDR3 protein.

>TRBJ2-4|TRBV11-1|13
CASSLPQGNIQYF
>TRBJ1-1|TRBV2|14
CASSDRAANTEAFF
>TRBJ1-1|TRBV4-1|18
CASSQDPAMRQTNTEAFF
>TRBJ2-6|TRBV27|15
CASTDDSSGANVLTF
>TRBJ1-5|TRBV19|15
CASSSRDRGNQPQHF
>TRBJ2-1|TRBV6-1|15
CASSEGWTGYNEQFF
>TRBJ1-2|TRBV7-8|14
CASSLTGVNYGYTF
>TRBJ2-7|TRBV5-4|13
CASSPDRFGEQYF
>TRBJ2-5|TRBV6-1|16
CASSDLDRGARETQYF
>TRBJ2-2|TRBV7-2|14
CASTIYRNTGELFF
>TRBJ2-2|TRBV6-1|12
CASSDFTGELFF
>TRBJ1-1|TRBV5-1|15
CASSLGQGRVTEAFF
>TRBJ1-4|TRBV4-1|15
CASSQGGGTNEKLFF
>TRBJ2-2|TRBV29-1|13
CSGRTGNLGELFF
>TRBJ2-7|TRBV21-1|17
CASSAPLYGGVSYEQYF
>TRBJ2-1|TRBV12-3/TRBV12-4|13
CASSTNQGAEQFF
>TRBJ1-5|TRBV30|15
CAWRDRLNSNQPQHF
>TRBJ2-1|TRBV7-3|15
CASSRTSGAMNEQFF
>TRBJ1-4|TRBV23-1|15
CASSPLDRAYEKLFF
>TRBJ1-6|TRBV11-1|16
CASSGTGRGLNSPLHF
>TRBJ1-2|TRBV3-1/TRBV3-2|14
CASRRRRGPYGYTF
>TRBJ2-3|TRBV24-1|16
CATSDPGTGGGDTQYF
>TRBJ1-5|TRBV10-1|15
CASSEYRSNNQPQHF
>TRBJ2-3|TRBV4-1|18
CASSQEAGLAGSADTQYF
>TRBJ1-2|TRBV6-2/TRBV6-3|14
CASSHGQGGYGYTF
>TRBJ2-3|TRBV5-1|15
CASSSGTGGTDTQYF
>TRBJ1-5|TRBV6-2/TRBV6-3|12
CASSYLGSQRDF
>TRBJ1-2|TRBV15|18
CATSRVAGMQRGGYGYTF
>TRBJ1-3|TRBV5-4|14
CASSLDPGGNTIYF
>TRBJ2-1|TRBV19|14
CASSMGQAYNEQFF